These 11 T cell receptor beta chains were all obtained from the same sample, sequenced in a study of shared clonotypes between healthy human individuals. Assay used: immunoSEQ multiplex PCR; TCRdb lists only in-frame clones, some missing. The table shows about half a million clones, with roughly 80% occurring only once. The sequencing input was PBMCs. These receptors originate from a woman in her thirties or forties in good health. Some clones in this sample may be carry-over from other donors' samples.

This clone was counted a few times. The chain has TRBV9 and TRBJ1-2, with a possible D match to TRBD1 (5 bases). Trimming left V 5 bases short and J 0 bases short, with 11 bases between. The germline gives CDR1 SGDLS, CDR2 YYNGEE. CDR3 length: 14 amino acids. CDR3 in DNA: TGTGCCAGCAGAGGGGAGACAGCTAACTATGGCTACACCTTC. Encoded protein: CASRGETANYGYTF.

V gene TRBV5-1 combines with J gene TRBJ2-3; TRBD2 agrees at 12 bases. The CDR3 sequence is 17 residues long. Unmatched junction bases numbered 8, after V lost 0 bases and J lost 6 bases. Germline V gene lookup returns CDR1 SGHRS and CDR2 YFSETQ. The CDR3 region has the DNA TGCGCCAGCAGCTTGGCCTTGCTAGCGGGAGGGGAGGATACGCAGTATTTT. Translation: CASSLALLAGGEDTQYF.

The gene calls are TRBV28 and TRBJ1-5, with TRBD1 as a possible D gene (5 bases). Trimming took 3 bases from V and 4 from J, leaving 22 bases between them. The CDR3 length is 18 residues. Germline V gives CDR1 MDHEN, CDR2 SYDVKM. Here the CDR3 reads CASSLLPGQGTRNQPQHF. The CDR3 DNA sequence: TGTGCCAGCAGTTTGCTACCGGGCCAAGGGACGAGAAATCAGCCCCAGCATTTT.

The chain links TRBV28 to TRBJ2-7; 7 nucleotides agree with TRBD1. Germline trimming cut 1 base from V and 2 bases from J; bases unmatched to any gene: 2. The CDR3 spans 14 residues. Germline assignment: CDR1 MDHEN and CDR2 SYDVKM. CDR3 sequence: CASSLYQGAYEQYF. As DNA, the CDR3 is TGTGCCAGCAGTTTATATCAGGGGGCCTACGAGCAGTACTTC.

In the case of this clone: This likely came from a read error, as a far larger clone is one base away. Other DNA sequences in this specimen translate into the identical CDR3. J is TRBJ2-3 and V is TRBV7-2; D ambiguous. The CDR3 is 15 residues long. The germline V gene has CDR1 SGHTA and CDR2 FQGNSA. Here the CDR3 reads CASSFRHPSTDTQYF. The CDR3 DNA reads TGTGCCAGTAGCTTCCGACACCCGAGCACAGATACGCAGTATTTT.

The rearrangement links TRBV5-4 to TRBJ2-5; the D is unclear. Germline V gives CDR1 SGHNT, CDR2 YYREEE (reference sequence). This CDR3 contains 14 residues. Trimming removed 0 bases at V and 1 base at J, with 7 bases between. CDR3 coding DNA: TGTGCCAGCAGCTTGGGATCCACCCAAGAGACCCAGTACTTC. This gives the protein CASSLGSTQETQYF.

This clone was seen only a few times. This CDR3 reads CASSVTSGSYNEQFF. The CDR3 DNA sequence: TGTGCCAGCAGCGTCACTAGCGGGAGTTACAATGAGCAGTTCTTC. The chain combines TRBV11-2 with TRBJ2-1; 11 nucleotides match TRBD2. This CDR3 has 15 residues. V was pared by 5 bases and J by 4 bases, with 4 bases of the junction left unmatched. The V gene's germline CDR1 is SGHAT and CDR2 FQNNGV.

A single count supports this clone. V and J are TRBV6-6 and TRBJ2-7; a possible D gene is TRBD2 (5 bases). V shed 2 bases and J shed 7 bases, with 9 bases lying between them. Germline V gene lookup returns CDR1 MNHNY and CDR2 SVGAGI (reference sequence). This CDR3 has 12 amino acids. The CDR3: CASSYEGLEQYF. In DNA, the CDR3 is TGTGCCAGCAGTTACGAGGGCTTGGAGCAGTACTTC.

About this clone itself: A read error is the likely source, as a far larger clone sits one nucleotide away. The chain has TRBV28 and TRBJ1-4; D not certain. This CDR3 contains 11 residues. V dropped 2 bases and J dropped 7 bases, with 2 bases sitting between them. Germline loops: CDR1 MDHEN, CDR2 SYDVKM. The CDR3 DNA reads TGTGCCAGCAGTTTAAGTGAAAAACTGTTTTTT. Protein product: CASSLSEKLFF.

The chain has TRBV15 and TRBJ1-3, with a possible D match to TRBD1 (5 bases). CDR1 is LNHNV, CDR2 YYDKDF, per germline (reference sequence). The V and J ends lost 9 bases and 3 bases respectively, with 21 bases between them. The CDR3 runs to 16 residues. The CDR3 DNA is TGTGCCACGGATCGCAGCTATGGGGCAAATGGAAACACCATATATTTT. Protein: CATDRSYGANGNTIYF. The full variable domain, with the rest looked up from reference TRBV15 and TRBJ1-3, is DAMVIQNPRYQVTQFGKPVTLSCSQTLNHNVMYWYQQKSSQAPKLLFHYYDKDFNNEADTPDNFQSRRPNTSFCFLDIRSPGLGDTAMYLCATDRSYGANGNTIYFGEGSWLTVV.

This clone turned up a few times. This sequence joins TRBV27 and TRBJ2-2, with 8 positions matching TRBD2. Trimming cost V 5 bases and J 3 bases; bases outside gene matches: 8. This CDR3 contains 16 residues. CDR1 MNHEY and CDR2 SMNVEV come from the germline V gene (reference sequence). CDR3 protein: CASSPPGGGDTGELFF. CDR3 bases: TGTGCCAGCAGTCCCCCGGGAGGGGGTGACACCGGGGAGCTGTTTTTT.